The rows below give T cell receptor beta chains drawn from one sample of a study of CD8 T cells in Susac syndrome. TCRdb reprocessed the immunoSEQ multiplex PCR reads via MiXCR and lists one record per CDR3 protein. The sample contains approximately 160,000 distinct CDR3 sequences, 92% of which appear only once. The sequenced sample consisted of CD4+ T cells from PBMCs. The receptors here all came from a human donor in good health. CDR3s include the opening cysteine and the closing phenylalanine or tryptophan. D genes are given only for firm matches. Some rows have no size entry. The others give once, few or many, or a class for an expanded clone.

j_gene,v_gene,d_gene,abundance,CDR3aa,CDR3nt
TRBJ2-1,TRBV28,.,.,CASIESGLKLNEQFF,TGTGCCAGCATCGAATCGGGCCTCAAACTAAATGAGCAGTTCTTC
TRBJ2-3,TRBV5-1,.,.,CASSLVSRDTQYF,TGCGCCAGCAGCTTGGTCAGTCGAGATACGCAGTATTTT
TRBJ1-1,TRBV2,.,.,CASLKQGVNTEAFF,TGTGCCAGCCTAAAACAGGGCGTGAACACTGAAGCTTTCTTT
TRBJ1-1,TRBV2,TRBD1,.,CASSGGRGRGEAFF,TGTGCCAGCAGCGGGGGCAGGGGGCGAGGTGAAGCTTTCTTT
TRBJ2-2,TRBV29-1,TRBD1,.,CSVRTGYNTGELFF,TGCAGCGTTAGGACAGGGTATAACACCGGGGAGCTGTTTTTT
TRBJ1-2,TRBV2,.,.,CASSEGRGNYGYTF,TGTGCCAGCAGTGAAGGAAGGGGAAACTATGGCTACACCTTC
TRBJ1-6,TRBV7-9,.,.,CASSDGHSPLHF,TGTGCCAGCAGCGATGGGCATTCACCCCTCCACTTT
TRBJ1-2,TRBV4-1,TRBD1,.,CASSAPGRDQGVGYGYTF,TGCGCCAGCAGCGCCCCGGGTCGAGATCAGGGGGTAGGATATGGCTACACCTTC
TRBJ2-3,TRBV18,.,.,CASSPTSTSRDTQYF,TGTGCCAGCTCACCAACTAGTACGTCAAGAGATACGCAGTATTTT
TRBJ1-4,TRBV2,.,.,CASSPGRQGSNEKLFF,TGTGCCAGCAGTCCGGGACGCCAGGGCTCTAATGAAAAACTGTTTTTT
TRBJ2-5,TRBV28,.,.,CASSFGRVETQYF,TGTGCCAGCAGTTTTGGGCGGGTTGAGACCCAGTACTTC
TRBJ2-1,TRBV5-1,.,.,CASSLAGSGEEQFF,TGCGCCAGCAGCTTGGCCGGTTCTGGGGAAGAGCAGTTCTTC
TRBJ2-3,TRBV27,.,.,CASSFTDRSGTDTQYF,TGTGCCAGCAGTTTTACCGACAGGTCTGGCACAGATACGCAGTATTTT
TRBJ2-5,TRBV5-1,.,.,CASSPGDFETQYF,TGCGCCAGCAGTCCGGGGGACTTTGAGACCCAGTACTTC
TRBJ1-1,TRBV4-1,.,.,CASSQDGSEAFF,TGCGCCAGCAGCCAAGACGGCAGTGAAGCTTTCTTT
TRBJ2-5,TRBV7-9,.,.,CASSLGGFPETQYF,TGTGCCAGCAGCTTAGGTGGTTTTCCAGAGACCCAGTACTTC
TRBJ2-6,TRBV6-5,.,.,CASRLTSSGANVLTF,TGTGCCAGCAGACTGACTAGCTCTGGGGCCAACGTCCTGACTTTC
TRBJ2-3,TRBV5-1,TRBD2,.,CASSPGLGTGGGDTQYF,TGCGCCAGCAGCCCCGGACTGGGGACGGGGGGAGGAGATACGCAGTATTTT
TRBJ2-5,TRBV7-2,.,.,CASSLRPGAQYF,TGTGCCAGCAGCTTGCGTCCTGGGGCCCAGTACTTC
TRBJ1-5,TRBV4-3,.,.,CASSQDGGSNQPQHF,TGCGCCAGCAGCCAAGATGGAGGGAGCAATCAGCCCCAGCATTTT
TRBJ1-5,TRBV6-5,.,.,CASSSTGLGQPQHF,TGTGCCAGCAGCTCCACAGGGTTGGGGCAGCCCCAGCATTTT
TRBJ1-3,TRBV3-1,.,.,CASSPSNRISGNTIYF,TGTGCCAGCAGCCCCTCGAACAGGATCTCTGGAAACACCATATATTTT
TRBJ1-5,TRBV4-1,.,.,CASSLGPPVILSQPQHF,TGCGCCAGCAGCCTAGGCCCTCCGGTTATTCTTAGTCAGCCCCAGCATTTT
TRBJ2-5,TRBV20-1,.,.,CSARPGSSSQETQYF,TGCAGTGCTAGGCCGGGTTCCTCAAGCCAAGAGACCCAGTACTTC
TRBJ2-7,TRBV20-1,.,.,CSASGNSYEQYF,TGCAGTGCTAGCGGAAACTCCTACGAGCAGTACTTC
TRBJ1-3,TRBV28,.,.,CASRGGDLSGNTIYF,TGTGCCAGCAGGGGCGGAGACCTCTCTGGAAACACCATATATTTT
TRBJ1-4,TRBV5-4,TRBD1,.,CASSLGGTGSEKLFF,TGTGCCAGCAGCTTGGGAGGGACAGGGTCCGAAAAACTGTTTTTT
TRBJ2-3,TRBV7-9,TRBD2,.,CASSGLAGASTGTDTQYF,TGTGCCAGCAGCGGACTAGCGGGGGCTTCAACCGGGACAGATACGCAGTATTTT
TRBJ1-2,TRBV5-1,TRBD1,.,CASSLGTGTYGYTF,TGCGCCAGCAGCCTGGGGACAGGGACCTATGGCTACACCTTC
TRBJ2-2,TRBV29-1,TRBD1,once,CSVGASTGAGELFF,TGCAGCGTCGGGGCGAGCACAGGGGCCGGGGAGCTGTTTTTT
TRBJ1-1,TRBV2,TRBD1,.,CASSGDRGTEAFF,TGTGCCAGCAGTGGGGACAGGGGCACTGAAGCTTTCTTT
TRBJ2-1,TRBV20-1,.,.,CSAGGRRGEQFF,TGCAGTGCCGGGGGCCGCCGGGGTGAGCAGTTCTTC
TRBJ2-7,TRBV30,.,.,CAWSAKTPYEQYF,TGTGCCTGGAGTGCGAAAACACCTTACGAGCAGTACTTC
TRBJ2-1,TRBV28,.,.,CASSLRPDWAVNEQFF,TGTGCCAGCAGTTTAAGGCCCGACTGGGCTGTTAATGAGCAGTTCTTC
TRBJ2-4,TRBV28,.,few,CASSSQGLAKNIQYF,TGTGCCAGCAGTTCCCAGGGCCTAGCCAAAAACATTCAGTACTTC
TRBJ2-1,TRBV12-3/TRBV12-4,TRBD1,.,CASSPGTGHNEQFF,TGTGCCAGCAGTCCCGGGACAGGGCACAATGAGCAGTTCTTC
TRBJ1-4,TRBV28,TRBD1,once,CASSPGQGTEKLFF,TGTGCCAGCAGTCCGGGACAGGGGACGGAAAAACTGTTTTTT
TRBJ1-5,TRBV4-3,.,.,CASSQWWGQPQHF,TGCGCCAGCAGCCAATGGTGGGGTCAGCCCCAGCATTTT
TRBJ2-3,TRBV6-5,.,.,CASSMGADTQYF,TGTGCCAGCAGTATGGGCGCAGATACGCAGTATTTT
TRBJ2-3,TRBV7-9,.,.,CASSLALGTDTQYF,TGTGCCAGCAGCTTAGCGCTCGGCACAGATACGCAGTATTTT
TRBJ2-7,TRBV6-1,.,.,CASSDEVFTYEQYF,TGTGCCAGCAGTGATGAGGTCTTCACCTACGAGCAGTACTTC
TRBJ1-3,TRBV19,.,.,CASRWGQPGNTIYF,TGTGCCTCGCGGTGGGGTCAACCTGGAAACACCATATATTTT
TRBJ1-2,TRBV3-1,.,.,CASSPFLDTGYGYTF,TGTGCCAGCAGCCCTTTCTTGGACACGGGGTATGGCTACACCTTC
TRBJ2-7,TRBV28,.,.,CASSLDNHSYEQYF,TGTGCCAGCAGTCTGGACAACCACTCCTACGAGCAGTACTTC
TRBJ2-3,TRBV6-6,TRBD2,.,CASGTNPHTDTQYF,TGTGCCAGCGGGACTAACCCACACACAGATACGCAGTATTTT
TRBJ2-5,TRBV10-3,.,.,CAISDPQGLETQYF,TGTGCCATCAGTGACCCTCAGGGACTAGAGACCCAGTACTTC
TRBJ1-5,TRBV20-1,.,.,CSARSRPGANQPQHF,TGCAGTGCTAGATCCAGACCAGGGGCTAATCAGCCCCAGCATTTT
TRBJ2-2,TRBV3-1,TRBD1,.,CASSQGQGTGELFF,TGTGCCAGCAGCCAGGGACAGGGGACCGGGGAGCTGTTTTTT